These T cell receptor beta chains were read from a single sample in a study of T-cell reconstitution after alpha-beta-depleted transplantation in children. TCRdb itself ran the PCR reads through MiXCR, one entry per CDR3 protein. The table records over 150,000 distinct CDR3 sequences, about 6% of them present only once. Material: PBMCs, obtained before TCRalphabeta/CD19-depleted stem cell transplant. These receptors all come from a girl under three years old with combined immunodeficiency, due to receive a stem cell transplant. Both conserved end residues are part of each CDR3. Each record gives: clone size, J gene, D gene, V gene, CDR3 DNA, CDR3 protein. A D gene is named only where the DNA matches it firmly. Rows give clone size only sometimes, using once, few, many, or a class for an expanded clone.

size: many
J: TRBJ2-1
D: TRBD2
V: TRBV7-2
DNA: TGTGCCAGCAGCTCCATTAGCGGGAGGGTCAATGAGCAGTTCTTC
CDR3: CASSSISGRVNEQFF

size: many
J: TRBJ1-3
D: -
V: TRBV12-3/TRBV12-4
DNA: TGTGCCAGCAGCCGAAGTCGGGGAGGAAACACCATATATTTT
CDR3: CASSRSRGGNTIYF

size: many
J: TRBJ1-1
D: TRBD1
V: TRBV14
DNA: TGTGCCAGCAGCCAACCTACCCGGGACAGTGAAGCTTTCTTT
CDR3: CASSQPTRDSEAFF

size: many
J: TRBJ2-1
D: -
V: TRBV7-2
DNA: TGTGCCAGCGGCCTGGGACTCTACAATGAGCAGTTCTTC
CDR3: CASGLGLYNEQFF

size: many
J: TRBJ2-1
D: -
V: TRBV7-6
DNA: TGTGCCAGCAGCTTAGCGCGGTCCTACCGCAATGAGCAGTTCTTC
CDR3: CASSLARSYRNEQFF

size: -
J: TRBJ2-1
D: TRBD2
V: TRBV11-1
DNA: TGTGCCAGCAGCTTATTCCAGCGGGGAAATGAGCAGTTCTTC
CDR3: CASSLFQRGNEQFF

size: -
J: TRBJ2-5
D: TRBD2
V: TRBV15
DNA: TGTGCCACCAGCAAAAGCGGGGGGAGCAGAGAGACCCAGTACTTC
CDR3: CATSKSGGSRETQYF

size: many
J: TRBJ2-1
D: TRBD2
V: TRBV5-1
DNA: TGCGCCAGCAGTTCGACTAGCGGGGCTCGGAATGAGCAGTTCTTC
CDR3: CASSSTSGARNEQFF

size: many
J: TRBJ2-7
D: -
V: TRBV3-1
DNA: TGTGCCAGCAGCCAAGAGAGGTATTACGAGCAGTACTTC
CDR3: CASSQERYYEQYF

size: many
J: TRBJ2-1
D: -
V: TRBV5-1
DNA: TGCGCCAGCAGCTTGGCACAAAGCTCCTACAATGAGCAGTTCTTC
CDR3: CASSLAQSSYNEQFF

size: -
J: TRBJ2-1
D: TRBD2
V: TRBV5-1
DNA: TGCGCCAGCAGCCCTGGACTAGCTCGGGATGAGCAGTTCTTC
CDR3: CASSPGLARDEQFF

size: many
J: TRBJ2-3
D: -
V: TRBV7-2
DNA: TGTGCCAGCAGCTTCTCAGGGGTCCCTAGCACAGATACGCAGTATTTT
CDR3: CASSFSGVPSTDTQYF

size: many
J: TRBJ1-5
D: -
V: TRBV7-9
DNA: TGTGCCAGCAGCTTAAGTTCAGGGATAAGCAATCAGCCCCAGCATTTT
CDR3: CASSLSSGISNQPQHF

size: -
J: TRBJ1-1
D: -
V: TRBV27
DNA: TGTGCCAGCAGTTTATTTAGGAACACTGAAGCTTTCTTT
CDR3: CASSLFRNTEAFF

size: many
J: TRBJ2-3
D: TRBD2
V: TRBV4-3
DNA: TGCGCCAGCAGCCAAGGACAGCGGGAGTTGGCAGATACGCAGTATTTT
CDR3: CASSQGQRELADTQYF

size: many
J: TRBJ2-3
D: -
V: TRBV6-2/TRBV6-3
DNA: TGTGCCAGCAGTTACGGACGGACCCCGAGGGCAGATACGCAGTATTTT
CDR3: CASSYGRTPRADTQYF

size: few
J: TRBJ2-5
D: -
V: TRBV12-3/TRBV12-4
DNA: TGTGCCAGCAGTTTAGGAGGGGAGAAAGAGACCCAGTACTTC
CDR3: CASSLGGEKETQYF

size: many
J: TRBJ2-3
D: -
V: TRBV12-3/TRBV12-4
DNA: TGTGCCAGCAGTTTAATGCGACAGGGGAGTACGGGAGGAAACACAGATACGCAGTATTTT
CDR3: CASSLMRQGSTGGNTDTQYF

size: many
J: TRBJ2-7
D: -
V: TRBV20-1
DNA: TGCAGTGCTAGACAGGACGACTACGAGCAGTACTTC
CDR3: CSARQDDYEQYF

size: few
J: TRBJ2-7
D: -
V: TRBV4-3
DNA: TGCGCCAGCAGTTACGGGGGACCCCCCTACGAGCAGTACTTC
CDR3: CASSYGGPPYEQYF

size: few
J: TRBJ2-1
D: TRBD2
V: TRBV3-1
DNA: TGTGCCAGCAGCCAGTACCCAGCGGGAGATGAGCAGTTCTTC
CDR3: CASSQYPAGDEQFF

size: -
J: TRBJ2-1
D: -
V: TRBV7-2
DNA: TGTGCCAGCAGCCTCGGGGTGTGGCGGGCTCCCGGAGGGCAGTTCTTC
CDR3: CASSLGVWRAPGGQFF